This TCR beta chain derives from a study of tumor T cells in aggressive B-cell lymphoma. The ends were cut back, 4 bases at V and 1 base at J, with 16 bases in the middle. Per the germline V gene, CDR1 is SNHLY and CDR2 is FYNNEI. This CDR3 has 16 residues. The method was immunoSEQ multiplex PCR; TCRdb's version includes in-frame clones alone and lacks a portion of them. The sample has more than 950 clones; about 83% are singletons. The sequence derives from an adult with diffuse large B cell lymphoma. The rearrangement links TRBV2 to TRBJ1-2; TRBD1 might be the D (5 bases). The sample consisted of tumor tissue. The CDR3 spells CASSGGLGSSNYGYTF. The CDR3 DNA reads TGTGCCAGCAGTGGGGGCCTGGGCTCGAGTAACTATGGCTACACCTTC.